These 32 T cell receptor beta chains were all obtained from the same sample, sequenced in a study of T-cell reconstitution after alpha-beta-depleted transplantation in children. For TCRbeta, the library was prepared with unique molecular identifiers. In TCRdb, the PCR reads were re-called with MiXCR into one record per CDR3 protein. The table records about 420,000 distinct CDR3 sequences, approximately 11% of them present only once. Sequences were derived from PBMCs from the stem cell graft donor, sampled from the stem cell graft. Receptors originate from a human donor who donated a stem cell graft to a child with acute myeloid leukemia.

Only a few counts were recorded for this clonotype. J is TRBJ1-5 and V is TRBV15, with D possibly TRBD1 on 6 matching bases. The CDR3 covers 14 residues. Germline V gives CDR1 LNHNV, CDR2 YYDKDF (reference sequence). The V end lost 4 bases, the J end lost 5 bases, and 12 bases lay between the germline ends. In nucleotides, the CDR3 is TGTGCCACCAGCATGACACAGGGTGATCAGCCCCAGCATTTT. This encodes CATSMTQGDQPQHF.

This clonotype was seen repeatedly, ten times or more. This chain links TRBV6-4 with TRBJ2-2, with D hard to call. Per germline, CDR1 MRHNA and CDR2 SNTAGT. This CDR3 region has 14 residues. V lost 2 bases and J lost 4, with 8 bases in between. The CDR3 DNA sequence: TGTGCCAGCAGTGACGGTGCGACCACCGGGGAGCTGTTTTTT. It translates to CASSDGATTGELFF.

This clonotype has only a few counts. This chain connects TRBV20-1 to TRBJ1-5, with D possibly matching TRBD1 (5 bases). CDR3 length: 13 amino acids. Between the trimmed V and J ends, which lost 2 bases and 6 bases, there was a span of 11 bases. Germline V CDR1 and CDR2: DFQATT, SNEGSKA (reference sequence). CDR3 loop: CSARKPGSQPQHF. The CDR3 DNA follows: TGCAGTGCTAGAAAGCCAGGGAGTCAGCCCCAGCATTTT.

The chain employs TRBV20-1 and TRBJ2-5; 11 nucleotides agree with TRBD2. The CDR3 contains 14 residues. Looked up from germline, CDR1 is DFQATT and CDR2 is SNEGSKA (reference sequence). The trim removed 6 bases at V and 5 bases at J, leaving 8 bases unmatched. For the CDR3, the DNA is TGCAGTGCGCCGACTAGCGGGGTTTTCGAGACCCAGTACTTC. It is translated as CSAPTSGVFETQYF.

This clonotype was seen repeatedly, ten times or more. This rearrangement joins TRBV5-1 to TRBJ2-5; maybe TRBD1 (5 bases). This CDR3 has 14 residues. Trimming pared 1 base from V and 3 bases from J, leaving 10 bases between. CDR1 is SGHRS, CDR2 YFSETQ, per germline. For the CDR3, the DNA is TGCGCCAGCAGCTTGTTTGGCAGGGAAGAGACCCAGTACTTC. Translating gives CASSLFGREETQYF.

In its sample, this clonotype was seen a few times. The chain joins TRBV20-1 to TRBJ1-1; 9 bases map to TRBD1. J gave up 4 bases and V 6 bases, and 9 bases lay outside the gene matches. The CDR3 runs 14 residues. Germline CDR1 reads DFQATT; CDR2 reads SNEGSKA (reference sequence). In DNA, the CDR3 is TGCAGTGCAAGCAAGACAGGGGGGGGCACTGAAGCTTTCTTT. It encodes CSASKTGGGTEAFF.

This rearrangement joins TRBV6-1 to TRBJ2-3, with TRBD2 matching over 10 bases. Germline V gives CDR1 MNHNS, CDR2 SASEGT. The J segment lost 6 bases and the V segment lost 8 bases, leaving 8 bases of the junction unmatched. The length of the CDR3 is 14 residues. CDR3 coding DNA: TGTGCCAGCCCGAGCGGGGGGGCAGCTGATACGCAGTATTTT. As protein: CASPSGGAADTQYF.

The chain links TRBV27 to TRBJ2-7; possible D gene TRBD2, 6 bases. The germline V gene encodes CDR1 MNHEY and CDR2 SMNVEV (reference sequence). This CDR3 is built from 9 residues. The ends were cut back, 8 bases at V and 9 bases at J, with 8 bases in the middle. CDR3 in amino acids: CASCGVQYF. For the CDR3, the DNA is TGTGCCAGCTGCGGGGTGCAGTACTTC.

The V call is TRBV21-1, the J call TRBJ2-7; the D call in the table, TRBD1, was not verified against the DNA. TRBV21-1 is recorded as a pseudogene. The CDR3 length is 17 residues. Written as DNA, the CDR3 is TGTGCCAGCAGCAAAGGTCCACCGGCAGGGGCTTTATACGAGCAGTACGTC. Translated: CASSKGPPAGALYEQYV.

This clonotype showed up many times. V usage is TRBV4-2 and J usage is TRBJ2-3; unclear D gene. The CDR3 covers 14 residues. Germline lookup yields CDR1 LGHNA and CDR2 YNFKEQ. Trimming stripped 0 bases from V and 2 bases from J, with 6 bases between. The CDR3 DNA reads TGTGCCAGCAGCCAAGATGCAGCCACAGATACGCAGTATTTT. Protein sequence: CASSQDAATDTQYF.

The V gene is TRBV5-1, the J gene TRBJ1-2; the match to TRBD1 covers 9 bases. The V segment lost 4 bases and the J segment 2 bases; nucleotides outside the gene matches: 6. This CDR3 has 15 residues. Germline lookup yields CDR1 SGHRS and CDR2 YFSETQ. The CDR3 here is CASSTDRGENYGYTF. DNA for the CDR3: TGCGCCAGCAGCACCGACAGGGGGGAAAACTATGGCTACACCTTC. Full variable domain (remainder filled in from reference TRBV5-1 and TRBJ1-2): KAGVTQTPRYLIKTRGQQVTLSCSPISGHRSVSWYQQTPGQGLQFLFEYFSETQRNKGNFPGRFSGRQFSNSRSEMNVSTLELGDSALYLCASSTDRGENYGYTFGSGTRLTVV.

This chain's CDR3 is CATSRQTPDTQYF. In nucleotides, the CDR3 is TGTGCCACCAGCAGACAGACCCCAGATACGCAGTATTTT. V usage is TRBV15 and J usage is TRBJ2-3; the D is unclear. Germline CDR1 and CDR2: LNHNV and YYDKDF (reference sequence). V was cut by 2 bases and J by 4 bases, with 7 bases left in between. The length of the CDR3 is 13 residues.

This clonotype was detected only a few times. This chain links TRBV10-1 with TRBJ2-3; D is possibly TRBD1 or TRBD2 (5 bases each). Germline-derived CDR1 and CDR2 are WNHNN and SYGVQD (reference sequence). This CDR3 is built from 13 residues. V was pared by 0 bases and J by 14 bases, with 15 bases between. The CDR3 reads CASSESTRGQGYF. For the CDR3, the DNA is TGCGCCAGCAGTGAGTCGACACGGGGCCAGGGGTATTTT.

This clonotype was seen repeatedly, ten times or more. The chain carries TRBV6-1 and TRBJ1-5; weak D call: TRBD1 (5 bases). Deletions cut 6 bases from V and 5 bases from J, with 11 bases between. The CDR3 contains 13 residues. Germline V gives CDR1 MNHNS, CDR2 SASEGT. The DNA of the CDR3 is TGTGCCAGCAGGGCCCAGGGTCATCAGCCCCAGCATTTT. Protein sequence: CASRAQGHQPQHF.

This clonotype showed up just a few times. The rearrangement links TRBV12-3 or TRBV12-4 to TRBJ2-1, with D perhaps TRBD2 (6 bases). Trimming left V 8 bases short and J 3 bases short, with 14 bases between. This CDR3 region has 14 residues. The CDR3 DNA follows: TGTGCCAGCTGGGGTAGCGGTCTCTACAATGAGCAGTTCTTC. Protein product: CASWGSGLYNEQFF.

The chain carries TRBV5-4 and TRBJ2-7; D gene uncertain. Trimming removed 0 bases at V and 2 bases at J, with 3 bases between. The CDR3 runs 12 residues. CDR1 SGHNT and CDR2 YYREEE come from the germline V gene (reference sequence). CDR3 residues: CASSLAPYEQYF. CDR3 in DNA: TGTGCCAGCAGCTTGGCTCCCTACGAGCAGTACTTC.

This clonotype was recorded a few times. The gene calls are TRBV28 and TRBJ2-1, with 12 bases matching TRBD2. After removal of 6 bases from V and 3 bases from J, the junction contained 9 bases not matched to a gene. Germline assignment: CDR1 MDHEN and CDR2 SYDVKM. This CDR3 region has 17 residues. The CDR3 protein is CASSSSGLAGYYNEQFF. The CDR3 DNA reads TGTGCCAGCAGCTCCTCGGGACTAGCGGGCTACTACAATGAGCAGTTCTTC.

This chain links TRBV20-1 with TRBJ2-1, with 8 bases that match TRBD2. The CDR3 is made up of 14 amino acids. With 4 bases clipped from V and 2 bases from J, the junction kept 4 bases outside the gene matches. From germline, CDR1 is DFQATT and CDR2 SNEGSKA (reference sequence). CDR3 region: CSAISGRAYNEQFF. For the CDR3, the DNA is TGCAGTGCTATTTCCGGGAGGGCCTACAATGAGCAGTTCTTC.

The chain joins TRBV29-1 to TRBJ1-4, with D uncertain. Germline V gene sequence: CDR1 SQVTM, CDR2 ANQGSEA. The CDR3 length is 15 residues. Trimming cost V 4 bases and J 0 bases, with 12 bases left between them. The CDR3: CSVAATPATNEKLFF. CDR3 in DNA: TGCAGCGTTGCCGCGACGCCCGCAACTAATGAAAAACTGTTTTTT.

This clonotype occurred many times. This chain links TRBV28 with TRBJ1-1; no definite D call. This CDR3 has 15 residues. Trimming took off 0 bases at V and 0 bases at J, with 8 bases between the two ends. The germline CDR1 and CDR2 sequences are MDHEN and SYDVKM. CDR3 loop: CASSLWDRLNTEAFF. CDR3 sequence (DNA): TGTGCCAGCAGTTTATGGGACCGGCTGAACACTGAAGCTTTCTTT.

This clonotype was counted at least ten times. The CDR3: CASSRTARKTQYF. CDR3 sequence (DNA): TGTGCCAGCAGTAGGACAGCGAGGAAGACCCAGTACTTC. V and J are TRBV28 and TRBJ2-5, with D maybe TRBD1 (6 bases). The germline gives CDR1 MDHEN, CDR2 SYDVKM. Trimming took 5 bases from V and 6 from J, leaving 13 bases between them. CDR3 size: 13 residues. Variable domain in full (rest from reference TRBV28 and TRBJ2-5): DVKVTQSSRYLVKRTGEKVFLECVQDMDHENMFWYRQDPGLGLRLIYFSYDVKMKEKGDIPEGYSVSREKKERFSLILESASTNQTSMYLCASSRTARKTQYFGPGTRLLVL.

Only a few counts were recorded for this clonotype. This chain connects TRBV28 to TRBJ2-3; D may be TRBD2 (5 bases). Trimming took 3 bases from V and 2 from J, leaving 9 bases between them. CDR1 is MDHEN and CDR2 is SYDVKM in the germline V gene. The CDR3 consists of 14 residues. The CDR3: CASSLVGVTDTQYF. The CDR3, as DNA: TGTGCCAGCAGTTTGGTGGGAGTCACAGATACGCAGTATTTT.

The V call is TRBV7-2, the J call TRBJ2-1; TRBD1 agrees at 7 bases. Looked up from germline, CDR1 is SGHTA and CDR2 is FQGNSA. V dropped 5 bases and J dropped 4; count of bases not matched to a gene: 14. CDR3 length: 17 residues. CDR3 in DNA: TGTGCCAGCAGCCTCACCCTTGGAGACAGGGAGTACAATGAGCAGTTCTTC. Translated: CASSLTLGDREYNEQFF.

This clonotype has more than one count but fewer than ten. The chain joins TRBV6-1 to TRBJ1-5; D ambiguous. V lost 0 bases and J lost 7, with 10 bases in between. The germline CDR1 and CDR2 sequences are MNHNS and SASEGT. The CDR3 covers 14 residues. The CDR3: CASSEATGRQPQHF. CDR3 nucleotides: TGTGCCAGCAGTGAAGCGACGGGCAGGCAGCCCCAGCATTTT.

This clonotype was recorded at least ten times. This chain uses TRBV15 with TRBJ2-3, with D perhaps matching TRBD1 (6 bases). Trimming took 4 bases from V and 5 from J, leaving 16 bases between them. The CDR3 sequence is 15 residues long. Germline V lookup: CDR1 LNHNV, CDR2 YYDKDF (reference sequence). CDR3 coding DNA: TGTGCCACCAGCATCAATAAGGGGGTGGGAGATACGCAGTATTTT. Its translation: CATSINKGVGDTQYF.

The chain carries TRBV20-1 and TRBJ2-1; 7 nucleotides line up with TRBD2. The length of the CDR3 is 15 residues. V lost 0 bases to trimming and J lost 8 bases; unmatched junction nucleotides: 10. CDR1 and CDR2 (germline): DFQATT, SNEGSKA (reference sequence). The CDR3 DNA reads TGCAGTGCTAGAGATCGGGGGGTTTCCCCTTATGAGCAGTTCTTC. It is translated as CSARDRGVSPYEQFF.

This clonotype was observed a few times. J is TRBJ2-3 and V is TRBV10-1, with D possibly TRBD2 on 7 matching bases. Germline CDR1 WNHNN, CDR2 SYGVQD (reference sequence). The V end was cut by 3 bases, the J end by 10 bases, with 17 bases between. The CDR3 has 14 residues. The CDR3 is CASSDSREGDPQYF. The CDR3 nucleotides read TGCGCCAGCAGTGACTCCAGGGAGGGGGACCCGCAGTATTTT.

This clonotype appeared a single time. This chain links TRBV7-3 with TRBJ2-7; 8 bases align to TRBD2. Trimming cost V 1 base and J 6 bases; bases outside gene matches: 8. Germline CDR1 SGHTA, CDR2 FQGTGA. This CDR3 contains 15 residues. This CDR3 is CASSLIAGGPGEQYF. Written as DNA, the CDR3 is TGTGCCAGCAGCTTAATTGCGGGAGGCCCAGGCGAGCAGTACTTC.

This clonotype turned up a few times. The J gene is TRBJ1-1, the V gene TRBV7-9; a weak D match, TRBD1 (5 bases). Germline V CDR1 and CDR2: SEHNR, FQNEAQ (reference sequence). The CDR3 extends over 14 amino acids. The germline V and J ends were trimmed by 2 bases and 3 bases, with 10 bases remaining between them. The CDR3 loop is CASSLKGAYTEAFF. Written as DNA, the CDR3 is TGTGCCAGCAGCTTAAAAGGGGCCTACACTGAAGCTTTCTTT.

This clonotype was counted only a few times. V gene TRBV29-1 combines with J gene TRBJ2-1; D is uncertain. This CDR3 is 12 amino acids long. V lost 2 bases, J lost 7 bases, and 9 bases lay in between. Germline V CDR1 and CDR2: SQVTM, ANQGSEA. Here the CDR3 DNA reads TGCAGCGTTGAAATAGTTCGTAATGAGCAGTTCTTC. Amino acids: CSVEIVRNEQFF.

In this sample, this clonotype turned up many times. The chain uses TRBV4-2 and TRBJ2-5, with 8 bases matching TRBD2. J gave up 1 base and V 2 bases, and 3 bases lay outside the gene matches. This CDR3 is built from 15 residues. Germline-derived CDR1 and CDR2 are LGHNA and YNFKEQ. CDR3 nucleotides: TGTGCCAGCAGCCAAAGCCGGGGGGGCCAAGAGACCCAGTACTTC. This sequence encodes CASSQSRGGQETQYF.

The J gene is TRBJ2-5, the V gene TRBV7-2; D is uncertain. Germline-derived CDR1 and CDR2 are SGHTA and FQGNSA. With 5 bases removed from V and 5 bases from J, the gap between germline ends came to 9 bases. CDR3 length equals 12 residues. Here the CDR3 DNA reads TGTGCCAGCAGCCCTCAAGGCGAGACCCAGTACTTC. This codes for CASSPQGETQYF.